The clone carrying this T cell receptor beta chain was recorded at least ten times. This CDR3 has 17 amino acids. Losses at the gene ends were 4 bases for V and 1 base for J; bases not matched to a gene: 4. Germline-derived CDR1 and CDR2 are SGHNT and YYREEE (reference sequence). The sample comes from a study of early T cells in non-severe SARS-CoV-2 infection. In the library, individual cDNA molecules carried attached unique molecular identifiers. TCRdb recomputed calls from the 5' RACE reads with MiXCR, one row per CDR3 protein. This table holds some 50,000 distinct CDR3 sequences, less than 4.5% found once.

This chain uses TRBV5-4 with TRBJ2-1, with TRBD2 matching over 14 bases. The TCR sequence derives from an adult who was a healthcare worker with PCR-confirmed SARS-CoV-2 infection or an uninfected control (not recorded which). The sample taken for sequencing was whole blood. CDR3 residues: CASSRTSGGRSYNEQFF. The CDR3 DNA reads TGTGCCAGCAGCCGGACTAGCGGGGGGCGATCCTACAATGAGCAGTTCTTC. Full variable domain (rest looked up from reference TRBV5-4 and TRBJ2-1): ETGVTQSPTHLIKTRGQQVTLRCSSQSGHNTVSWYQQALGQGPQFIFQYYREEENGRGNFPPRFSGLQFPNYSSELNVNALELDDSALYLCASSRTSGGRSYNEQFFGPGTRLTVL.